Listed below are T cell receptor beta chains from one sample, sequenced in a study of T cell responses to AZD1222 COVID-19 vaccine. Clones were read by immunoSEQ multiplex PCR, and TCRdb kept only the in-frame ones, dropping some. The sample yields around 20,000 clones, 81% seen once. The input for sequencing was peripheral blood, taken 28 days after the second AZD1222 dose. The receptors originated from an adult who received the AZD1222 COVID-19 vaccine. CDR3s include the opening cysteine and the closing phenylalanine or tryptophan. D genes are given only for firm matches.

len	v_gene	j_gene	d_gene	CDR3nt	CDR3aa
16	TRBV5-1	TRBJ1-1	.	TGCGCCAGCAGCCCCTCTTTTGGGGCGGGGAACACTGAAGCTTTCTTT	CASSPSFGAGNTEAFF
19	TRBV5-6	TRBJ1-1	.	TGTGCCAGCAGCCCAACCCGAACCAAACGTCAGGGACGGAACACTGAAGCTTTCTTT	CASSPTRTKRQGRNTEAFF
13	TRBV2	TRBJ1-2	.	TGTGCCAGTTTTCGGGGAGGGGCATCTGGCTACACCTTC	CASFRGGASGYTF
15	TRBV7-2	TRBJ2-7	.	TGTGCCAGCAGCTTGTCTTCAGACTCTACCTACGAGCAGTACTTC	CASSLSSDSTYEQYF
15	TRBV15	TRBJ2-6	.	TGTGCCACCAGCCTGGATAGCGCCGGGGCCAACGTCCTGACTTTC	CATSLDSAGANVLTF
17	TRBV5-1	TRBJ2-6	.	TGCGCCAGCAGCTTGGGATCTTTGATCTCTGGGGCCAACGTCCTGACTTTC	CASSLGSLISGANVLTF
14	TRBV6-5	TRBJ1-1	TRBD1	TGTGCCAGCAGTTATACAGGGGGCAACACTGAAGCTTTCTTT	CASSYTGGNTEAFF
15	TRBV11-2	TRBJ1-6	.	TGTGCCAGCAGCTTAGAGACAGCTTATAATTCACCCCTCCACTTT	CASSLETAYNSPLHF
14	TRBV7-2	TRBJ1-3	.	TGTGCCAGCAGCCTCCAGTACTCTGGAAACACCATATATTTT	CASSLQYSGNTIYF
14	TRBV10-3	TRBJ2-1	TRBD2	TGTGCCATCAGTATAGCGGGGAATAACAATGAGCAGTTCTTC	CAISIAGNNNEQFF